This T cell receptor beta chain was found in a study of sequential checkpoint blockade in melanoma. Study-level background: Arm A got nivolumab then ipilimumab; arm B the reverse, 1:1. Each arm's sequence ended with maintenance nivolumab.

Treatment of the sample: randomized to nivolumab then ipilimumab (arm A) or the reverse (arm B). PBMC sorting kept live CD3+CD8+ cells without CD19 or CD56. Profiled with immunoSEQ multiplex PCR; TCRdb holds only in-frame clones, not every one. The sample has fewer than 20,000 clones; approximately 77% are singletons. From germline, CDR1 is SGHTA and CDR2 FQGTGA. This CDR3 has 14 amino acids. V gave up 6 bases and J gave up 1 base, with 12 bases separating them. The sequences come from CD8+ T cells sorted from blood (inferred from file names), collected from a patient given nivolumab and ipilimumab in sequence. The chain joins TRBV7-3 to TRBJ1-2; D not certain. The TCR originated in a human donor with melanoma. Here the CDR3 reads CASSHDWLNYGYTF. The CDR3 nucleotides read TGTGCCAGCAGTCATGACTGGCTTAACTATGGCTACACCTTC.